One and the same sample provided the 16 T cell receptor beta chains below, sequenced in a study of beta chain features in type 1 diabetes. General study findings and limits: Among all four CD4+ subsets, Type 1 diabetes patients had TCRB CDR3s that were moderately but significantly shorter.

The whole isolated RNA underwent reverse transcription, so sequencing captured expressed TCRB transcripts. The protocol was immunoSEQ multiplex PCR, while the TCRdb copy is restricted to in-frame clones and leaves out a portion. Of some 240,000 clones listed, roughly 17% were seen once; the top ten hold approximately 0.086%. Which antigens these TCRs recognize remains unknown. Sequenced sample: naive CD4+ T cells from blood. The receptors derive from a man aged 30 to 45 with type 1 diabetes.

This chain links TRBV2 with TRBJ2-1, with D tentatively TRBD1 (5 bases). Germline V CDR1 and CDR2: SNHLY, FYNNEI. The CDR3 runs 14 residues. Trimming removed 5 bases at V and 5 bases at J, with 13 bases between. In nucleotides, the CDR3 is TGTGCCAGCAGTCGGATCCAGGGAAACAATGAGCAGTTCTTC. Its protein product is CASSRIQGNNEQFF.

The rearrangement uses TRBV27 and TRBJ2-5; D call uncertain. The germline V gene encodes CDR1 MNHEY and CDR2 SMNVEV (reference sequence). The CDR3 sequence is 13 residues long. The V end was cut by 5 bases, the J end by 2 bases, with 9 bases between. Here the CDR3 DNA reads TGTGCCAGCAGTCAATTCCCTCAAGAGACCCAGTACTTC. This codes for CASSQFPQETQYF.

This sequence joins TRBV4-3 and TRBJ2-2; 11 bases map to TRBD2. Germline CDR1 is LGHNA and CDR2 is YSLEER. V trimming: 4 bases; J trimming: 7 bases; junction bases outside the gene matches: 8. CDR3 size: 16 residues. This chain's CDR3 is CASSPMTSGNDGELFF. CDR3 DNA sequence: TGCGCCAGCAGCCCGATGACTAGCGGGAATGACGGGGAGCTGTTTTTT.

This clone was observed a few times. The chain is built from TRBV6-5 and TRBJ2-7; 8 bases map to TRBD2. The CDR3 sequence is 12 residues long. Germline CDR1 and CDR2: MNHEY and SVGAGI. Trimming removed 7 bases from V and 6 bases from J; junction bases left unmatched: 5. The DNA for the CDR3 is TGTGCCAGCAAGACGGGAGGGAGCGAGCAGTACTTC. It encodes CASKTGGSEQYF.

This clone was counted only a few times. CDR3 coding DNA: TGTGCCAGTAGTATAGGAAGAGGGGCTGGGGCCAACGTCCTGACTTTC. Translation gives CASSIGRGAGANVLTF. The chain employs TRBV19 and TRBJ2-6; D possibly uses TRBD1 or TRBD2 (5 bases each). CDR3 length: 16 amino acids. Trimming pared 1 base from V and 2 bases from J, leaving 9 bases between. The germline V gene encodes CDR1 LNHDA and CDR2 SQIVND (reference sequence).

This chain links TRBV28 with TRBJ2-4; D perhaps matches TRBD2 (6 bases). V lost 5 bases, J lost 2 bases, and 10 bases lay in between. The germline V gene has CDR1 MDHEN and CDR2 SYDVKM. The length of the CDR3 is 14 residues. The CDR3 region is CASSVGGTKNIQYF. In DNA form, the CDR3 reads TGTGCCAGCAGTGTCGGCGGGACCAAAAACATTCAGTACTTC.

The sample holds a few counts of this clone. The chain employs TRBV14 and TRBJ2-4; 9 nucleotides agree with TRBD1. The CDR3 contains 12 residues. The ends lost 4 bases at V and 13 bases at J; junction bases unmatched: 5. In germline, CDR1 is SGHDN, CDR2 FVKESK. CDR3 amino acids: CASSLGTGIQYF. CDR3 DNA sequence: TGTGCCAGCAGCCTAGGGACAGGGATCCAGTACTTC.

The chain combines TRBV25-1 with TRBJ2-1; D may be TRBD2 (5 bases). Between the trimmed V and J ends, which lost 10 bases and 3 bases, there was a span of 16 bases. Germline CDR1 MGHDK, CDR2 SYGVNS. The CDR3 totals 14 residues. In DNA form, the CDR3 reads TGTGCCACCTCGCGGGCGGTTTTCTACAATGAGCAGTTCTTC. Amino acid sequence: CATSRAVFYNEQFF.

In this sample, this clone turned up a few times. This rearrangement joins TRBV9 to TRBJ1-2; 10 bases line up with TRBD1. This CDR3 spans 14 amino acids. V shed 4 bases and J 8 bases; nucleotides not matched to a gene: 8. From germline, CDR1 is SGDLS and CDR2 YYNGEE. As DNA, the CDR3 is TGTGCCAGCAGCTCACGACAGGGGGCGGAGGGCTACACCTTC. It specifies CASSSRQGAEGYTF.

This clone occurred a few times. The chain has TRBV27 and TRBJ2-6; D unresolved. Trimming left V 2 bases short and J 0 bases short, with 8 bases between. CDR1 is MNHEY and CDR2 is SMNVEV in the germline V gene (reference sequence). The CDR3 extends over 16 amino acids. CDR3: CASSLEISSGANVLTF. DNA for the CDR3: TGTGCCAGCAGTTTAGAGATCAGCTCTGGGGCCAACGTCCTGACTTTC.

The rearrangement joins TRBV27 to TRBJ2-7; D might be TRBD2 (5 bases). CDR1 is MNHEY, CDR2 SMNVEV, per germline (reference sequence). V was clipped by 2 bases and J by 5 bases, with 7 bases between them. The CDR3 spans 12 residues. The CDR3 protein is CASSLRGNEQYF. In DNA form, the CDR3 reads TGTGCCAGCAGTTTACGGGGAAACGAGCAGTACTTC.

This clone was seen a few times. This rearrangement joins TRBV6-6 to TRBJ1-5, with D perhaps TRBD1 (6 bases). Trimming left V 2 bases short and J 7 bases short, with 15 bases between. The CDR3 is made up of 15 amino acids. The germline CDR1 and CDR2 sequences are MNHNY and SVGAGI (reference sequence). CDR3 in amino acids: CASSYAGTPGQPQHF. CDR3 nucleotide sequence: TGTGCCAGCAGTTACGCCGGGACACCGGGACAGCCCCAGCATTTT.

This clone was detected only a few times. Within the sample, other DNA sequences also encode this same CDR3. This chain uses TRBV28 with TRBJ2-3; tentative D call: TRBD2 (6 bases). Trimming took off 4 bases at V and 0 bases at J, with 11 bases between the two ends. Germline-derived CDR1 and CDR2 are MDHEN and SYDVKM. This CDR3 has 15 amino acids. The CDR3 bases are TGTGCCAGCAGTTCGCCGGGAGCGAGCACAGATACGCAGTATTTT. Its translation: CASSSPGASTDTQYF.

The rearrangement joins TRBV23-1 to TRBJ2-1; no definite D call. TRBV23-1 is filed as an ORF, its function uncertain. The CDR3 has 16 residues. Trimming took 0 bases from V and 0 from J, leaving 9 bases between them. The CDR3 nucleotides are TGCGCCAGCAGTCAATCGTGGCAGGCCTCCTACAATGAGCAGTTCTTC. It specifies CASSQSWQASYNEQFF.

This clone was seen more than once but under ten times. The chain combines TRBV28 with TRBJ2-1; no clear D gene. This CDR3 comprises 13 residues. Germline assignment: CDR1 MDHEN and CDR2 SYDVKM. Between the trimmed V and J ends, which lost 2 bases and 7 bases, there was a span of 9 bases. CDR3 region: CASSLPTRNEQFF. The DNA for the CDR3 is TGTGCCAGCAGTTTACCTACCAGAAATGAGCAGTTCTTC.

The V call is TRBV2, the J call TRBJ2-1; 9 nucleotides agree with TRBD2. The CDR3 extends over 16 amino acids. The germline V gene encodes CDR1 SNHLY and CDR2 FYNNEI. V lost 5 bases to trimming and J lost 5 bases; unmatched junction nucleotides: 10. DNA for the CDR3: TGTGCCAGCAGTTCGGATAGCGGGAGTTTCCACAATGAGCAGTTCTTC. Amino acid sequence: CASSSDSGSFHNEQFF.